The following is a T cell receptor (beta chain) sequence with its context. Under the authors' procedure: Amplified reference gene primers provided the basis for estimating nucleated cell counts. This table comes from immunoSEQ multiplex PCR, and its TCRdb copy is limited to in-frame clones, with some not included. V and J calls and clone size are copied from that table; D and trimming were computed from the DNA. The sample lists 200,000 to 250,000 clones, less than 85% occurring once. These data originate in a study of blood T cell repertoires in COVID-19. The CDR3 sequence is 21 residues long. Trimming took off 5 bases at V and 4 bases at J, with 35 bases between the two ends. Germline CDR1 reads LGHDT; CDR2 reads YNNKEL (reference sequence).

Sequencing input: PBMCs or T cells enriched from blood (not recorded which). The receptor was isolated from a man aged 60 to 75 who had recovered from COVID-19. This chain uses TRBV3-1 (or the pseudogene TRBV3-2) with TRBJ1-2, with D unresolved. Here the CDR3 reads CASSADRGIIRLNSDRYGYTF. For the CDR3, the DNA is TGTGCCAGCAGCGCAGACCGAGGGATAATCCGGTTAAATAGCGACCGCTATGGCTACACCTTC.